The T cell receptor (beta chain) under discussion was sequenced for a study of cytomegalovirus exposure and HLA in healthy donors. Study-level information: The 110 or so validation repertoires used the same platform as the roughly 670 first-cohort repertoires, a later analysis reported. Whole-study results and caveats: The listing of some 170 TCR beta chains classed them as cytomegalovirus-associated. Rarity held for most TCR sequences, but there were some public TCRs that occurred in many donors.

V dropped 6 bases and J dropped 7; count of bases not matched to a gene: 6. The CDR3 extends over 13 amino acids. Germline assignment: CDR1 MNHNY and CDR2 SVGAGI (reference sequence). A word on this clone: Its matching antigen is unknown.

Assay used: immunoSEQ multiplex PCR; TCRdb lists only in-frame clones, some missing. The sample has roughly 110,000 clones; about 88% are singletons. Material for sequencing was PBMCs. The V gene is TRBV6-6, the J gene TRBJ2-7, with 10 bases fitting TRBD1. The clonotype was recovered from a woman in her late teens or twenties in good health and CMV-seropositive. CDR3 residues: CASRRQGAGEQYV. The CDR3 nucleotides read TGTGCCAGCAGGAGACAGGGGGCGGGTGAGCAGTACGTC.